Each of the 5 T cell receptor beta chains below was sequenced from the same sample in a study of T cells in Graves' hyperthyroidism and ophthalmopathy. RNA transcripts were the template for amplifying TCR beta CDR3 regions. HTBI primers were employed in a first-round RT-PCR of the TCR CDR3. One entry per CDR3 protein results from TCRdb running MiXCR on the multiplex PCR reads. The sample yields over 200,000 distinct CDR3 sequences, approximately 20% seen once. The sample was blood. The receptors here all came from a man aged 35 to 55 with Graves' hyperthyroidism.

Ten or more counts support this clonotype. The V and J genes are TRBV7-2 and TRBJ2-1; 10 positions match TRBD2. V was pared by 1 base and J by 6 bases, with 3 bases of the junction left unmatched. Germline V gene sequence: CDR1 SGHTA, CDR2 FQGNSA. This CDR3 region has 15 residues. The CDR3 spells CASSLVAGGFNEQFF. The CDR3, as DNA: TGTGCCAGCAGCTTAGTAGCGGGGGGCTTCAATGAGCAGTTCTTC.

CDR3 coding DNA: TGTGCCAGCAGAACCGGGACAGGGAACAATCAGCCCCAGCATTTT. Amino acids: CASRTGTGNNQPQHF. The chain carries TRBV27 and TRBJ1-5; 9 positions match TRBD1. CDR1 is MNHEY and CDR2 is SMNVEV in the germline V gene (reference sequence). Germline trimming cut 6 bases from V and 3 bases from J; bases unmatched to any gene: 6. This CDR3 contains 15 residues.

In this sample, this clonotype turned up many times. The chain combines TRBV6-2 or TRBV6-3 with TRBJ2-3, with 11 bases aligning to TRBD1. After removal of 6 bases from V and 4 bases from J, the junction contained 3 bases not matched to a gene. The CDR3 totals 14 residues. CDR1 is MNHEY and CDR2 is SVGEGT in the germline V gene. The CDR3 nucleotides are TGTGCCAGCAGCACGGGACAGGGGGCAGATACGCAGTATTTT. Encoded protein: CASSTGQGADTQYF.

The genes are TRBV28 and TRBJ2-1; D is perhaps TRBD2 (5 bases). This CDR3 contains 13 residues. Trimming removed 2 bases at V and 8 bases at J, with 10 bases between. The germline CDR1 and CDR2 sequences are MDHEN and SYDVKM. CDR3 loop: CASSLALAHEQFF. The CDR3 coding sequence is TGTGCCAGCAGTTTAGCGCTAGCCCATGAGCAGTTCTTC.

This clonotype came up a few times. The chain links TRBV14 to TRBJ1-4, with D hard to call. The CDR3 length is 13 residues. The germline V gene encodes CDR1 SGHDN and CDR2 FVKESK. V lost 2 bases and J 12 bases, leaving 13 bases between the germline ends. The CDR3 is CASSQSQGRELFF. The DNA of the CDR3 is TGTGCCAGCAGCCAATCTCAAGGTCGGGAACTGTTTTTT.